This T cell receptor (beta chain) was captured in a study of control samples from healthy donors and cancer patients. This clone was seen just once. Some clones are missing from TCRdb's copy, which holds only in-frame ones; the method was immunoSEQ multiplex PCR. This sample has over 200,000 clones; roughly four fifths occur once, and the top ten carry 10% to 15%. CDR3 length: 12 amino acids. The germline CDR1 and CDR2 sequences are MNHEY and SVGAGI. V was clipped by 8 bases and J by 3 bases; unmatched bases: 1. This chain uses TRBV6-5 with TRBJ1-2; 9 bases fit TRBD1. This clonotype was sampled from an older woman with lung cancer. The material sequenced was PBMCs. The chain's CDR3 is CASGDRDYGYTF. The CDR3, as DNA: TGTGCCAGCGGGGACAGGGACTATGGCTACACCTTC.